These 31 T cell receptor beta chains originate from one sample sequenced in a study of blood T cell repertoires in COVID-19. Clones were sequenced by immunoSEQ multiplex PCR, and TCRdb holds only the in-frame ones, with some missing. The sample contains roughly 20,000 clones, around 74% of which appear only once. The material sequenced was peripheral blood. The receptors shown here come from a man at least 80 years old with acute or convalescent COVID-19.

This clone was picked up one time. V is TRBV19 and J is TRBJ2-6; tentatively, D is TRBD2 (5 bases). Between the trimmed V and J ends, which lost 5 bases and 1 base, there was a span of 6 bases. Per the germline V gene, CDR1 is LNHDA and CDR2 is SQIVND (reference sequence). This CDR3 comprises 14 residues. CDR3 bases: TGTGCCAGTAGTCCGGGGTCTGGGGCCAACGTCCTGACTTTC. Translating it yields CASSPGSGANVLTF.

The J gene is TRBJ2-2, the V gene TRBV5-1, with 8 bases matching TRBD2. After removal of 4 bases from V and 1 base from J, the junction contained 3 bases not matched to a gene. There are 15 residues in the CDR3. Germline-derived CDR1 and CDR2 are SGHRS and YFSETQ. The CDR3: CASSATSGNTGELFF. In nucleotides, the CDR3 is TGCGCCAGCAGCGCTACTAGCGGGAACACCGGGGAGCTGTTTTTT.

The CDR3 coding sequence is TGTGCCAGCAGCTTAGTTCAACTAGCGGGAACTCCGGCTTACAATGAGCAGTTCTTC. Protein product: CASSLVQLAGTPAYNEQFF. The chain combines TRBV7-8 with TRBJ2-1; TRBD2 aligns across 10 bases. This CDR3 region has 19 residues. V lost 1 base and J lost 4; bases outside the gene matches: 13. Germline V CDR1 and CDR2: SGHVS, FQNEAQ.

The V gene is TRBV20-1, the J gene TRBJ2-3; 8 nucleotides agree with TRBD1. Germline values: CDR1 DFQATT, CDR2 SNEGSKA (reference sequence). Unmatched junction bases numbered 8, after V lost 3 bases and J lost 6 bases. This CDR3 is built from 14 residues. Here the CDR3 DNA reads TGCAGTGCTAGTGGGGACAGGCCGGGGGATACGCAGTATTTT. This codes for CSASGDRPGDTQYF.

This rearrangement joins TRBV11-2 to TRBJ2-7; D is perhaps TRBD1 (5 bases). Germline CDR1 and CDR2: SGHAT and FQNNGV. V lost 0 bases, J lost 10 bases, and 10 bases lay in between. CDR3 length equals 12 residues. DNA for the CDR3: TGTGCCAGCAGCTTAGATCAGGGCGCCCAGTACGTC. Protein sequence: CASSLDQGAQYV.

The rearrangement joins TRBV15 to TRBJ1-5, with 9 bases fitting TRBD1. The germline V gene has CDR1 LNHNV and CDR2 YYDKDF (reference sequence). The V segment lost 5 bases and the J segment 0 bases; nucleotides outside the gene matches: 8. This CDR3 has 17 residues. This CDR3 reads CATSPRDRVLSNQPQHF. As DNA, the CDR3 is TGTGCCACCAGCCCCCGGGACAGGGTCCTTAGCAATCAGCCCCAGCATTTT.

V is TRBV25-1 and J is TRBJ2-1; 8 bases are shared with TRBD2. CDR1 and CDR2 from the germline V gene are MGHDK and SYGVNS. With 5 bases clipped from V and 0 bases from J, the junction kept 12 bases outside the gene matches. The CDR3 runs to 18 residues. As DNA, the CDR3 is TGTGCCAGCAGTCATGTTCCCAATCTAGCGGGCTCCTACAATGAGCAGTTCTTC. This sequence encodes CASSHVPNLAGSYNEQFF.

This clone has only a few counts. This sequence joins TRBV7-9 and TRBJ1-2, with TRBD1 matching 9 bases. Trimming removed 3 bases from V and 8 bases from J; junction bases left unmatched: 10. This CDR3 spans 15 amino acids. Germline CDR1 and CDR2: SEHNR and FQNEAQ (reference sequence). CDR3: CASSFPMTGGRGYTF. The CDR3 DNA is TGTGCCAGCAGCTTTCCAATGACAGGGGGAAGAGGCTACACCTTC.

The chain couples TRBV7-2 to TRBJ1-5; tentative D call: TRBD1 (5 bases). The CDR3 extends over 14 amino acids. Trimming left V 3 bases short and J 2 bases short, with 8 bases between. Germline V gives CDR1 SGHTA, CDR2 FQGNSA. This CDR3 is CASSFLGGNQPQHF. CDR3 bases: TGTGCCAGCAGCTTCCTAGGGGGCAATCAGCCCCAGCATTTT. Supplemented by reference TRBV7-2 and TRBJ1-5, the full variable domain reads GAGVSQSPSNKVTEKGKDVELRCDPISGHTALYWYRQSLGQGLEFLIYFQGNSAPDKSGLPSDRFSAERTGGSVSTLTIQRTQQEDSAVYLCASSFLGGNQPQHFGDGTRLSIL.

The chain has TRBV20-1 and TRBJ2-5; D is perhaps TRBD1 (6 bases). Germline values: CDR1 DFQATT, CDR2 SNEGSKA (reference sequence). The CDR3 length is 11 residues. As DNA, the CDR3 is TGCAGCCTACAGGGAAGAGAGACCCAGTACTTC. This codes for CSLQGRETQYF.

This clone was detected only a few times. CDR3 nucleotides: TGTGCCAGTAGTACCGTCCCAAGTATGAGCACCGGGGAGCTGTTTTTT. Its translation is CASSTVPSMSTGELFF. The V and J genes are TRBV19 and TRBJ2-2; D call uncertain. The CDR3 extends over 16 amino acids. Germline CDR1 and CDR2: LNHDA and SQIVND (reference sequence). V lost 4 bases, J lost 4 bases, and 16 bases lay in between.

A single count supports this clone. The chain combines TRBV21-1 with TRBJ2-3; the table's D call, TRBD1, was not checked against the DNA. TRBV21-1 is marked as a pseudogene. The CDR3 is 13 residues long. Here the CDR3 reads CASSRDRPDTQYF. Written as DNA, the CDR3 is TGTGCCAGCAGCCGTGACAGGCCCGATACGCAGTATTTT.

This sequence joins TRBV18 and TRBJ1-2; 8 bases are a match to TRBD1. The germline V gene has CDR1 KGHSH and CDR2 LQKENI. V shed 9 bases, J shed 4 bases, and the junction held 7 bases outside the gene matches. The CDR3 spans 13 residues. CDR3 residues: CASTPDRAYGYTF. DNA for the CDR3: TGTGCCAGTACCCCGGACAGGGCCTATGGCTACACCTTC. Drawing the rest from reference TRBV18 and TRBJ1-2, the complete variable domain is NAGVMQNPRHLVRRRGQEARLRCSPMKGHSHVYWYRQLPEEGLKFMVYLQKENIIDESGMPKERFSAEFPKEGPSILRIQQVVRGDSAAYFCASTPDRAYGYTFGSGTRLTVV.

The chain recombines TRBV10-1 with TRBJ1-1; 7 bases align to TRBD1. The CDR3 consists of 13 residues. Trimming removed 6 bases from V and 5 bases from J; junction bases left unmatched: 6. Per the germline V gene, CDR1 is WNHNN and CDR2 is SYGVQD (reference sequence). This chain's CDR3 is CASSYDRVTEAFF. The CDR3 DNA reads TGCGCCAGCAGCTATGACAGGGTGACTGAAGCTTTCTTT.

The CDR3 is CASSFTPGTRPNEQFF. DNA for the CDR3: TGTGCCAGCAGTTTCACCCCCGGGACTAGGCCCAATGAGCAGTTCTTC. The chain recombines TRBV6-5 with TRBJ2-1, with 8 bases aligning to TRBD2. The CDR3 totals 16 residues. CDR1 is MNHEY, CDR2 SVGAGI, per germline. Trimming cost V 4 bases and J 6 bases; bases outside gene matches: 11.

This rearrangement joins TRBV19 to TRBJ2-2; 7 bases align to TRBD1. CDR3 length equals 15 residues. Germline CDR1 and CDR2: LNHDA and SQIVND (reference sequence). V lost 6 bases and J lost 2; bases outside the gene matches: 6. The DNA for the CDR3 is TGTGCCAGTAGAGCCGGGACAGAAAACACCGGGGAGCTGTTTTTT. It encodes CASRAGTENTGELFF.

The chain links TRBV10-3 to TRBJ1-4; tentative D call: TRBD1 (5 bases). The CDR3 length is 15 residues. The germline V gene has CDR1 ENHRY and CDR2 SYGVKD. With 0 bases removed from V and 8 bases from J, the gap between germline ends came to 13 bases. The CDR3 is CAISESSRGGEKLFF. In DNA form, the CDR3 reads TGTGCCATCAGTGAGTCGAGTAGGGGCGGCGAAAAACTGTTTTTT.

This clone came up a few times. The chain links TRBV3-1 (or the pseudogene TRBV3-2) to TRBJ1-4; 9 nucleotides line up with TRBD1. Trimming removed 2 bases from V and 2 bases from J; junction bases left unmatched: 6. The CDR3 covers 17 residues. The germline V gene encodes CDR1 LGHDT and CDR2 YNNKEL (reference sequence). The CDR3 nucleotides are TGTGCCAGCAGCCAACCACAGGGGGCGCGGACTAATGAAAAACTGTTTTTT. Translated: CASSQPQGARTNEKLFF.

The CDR3 DNA reads TGTGCCAGCAGCACGGGAGAGCTCACAGATACGCAGTATTTT. Protein product: CASSTGELTDTQYF. V gene TRBV9 combines with J gene TRBJ2-3; tentatively, D is TRBD2 (6 bases). The CDR3 is made up of 14 amino acids. Trimming pared 4 bases from V and 2 bases from J, leaving 11 bases between. Per the germline V gene, CDR1 is SGDLS and CDR2 is YYNGEE.

The J gene is TRBJ2-7, the V gene TRBV4-2, with TRBD2 as a possible D gene (6 bases). V lost 0 bases to trimming and J lost 3 bases, with 12 bases between them. This CDR3 region has 15 residues. Germline V gives CDR1 LGHNA, CDR2 YNFKEQ. CDR3 residues: CASSQELTSSYEQYV. The CDR3 coding sequence is TGTGCCAGCAGCCAAGAGCTGACTAGTAGCTACGAGCAGTACGTC.

V is TRBV10-2 and J is TRBJ1-5; D perhaps matches TRBD1 (5 bases). CDR1 is WSHSY, CDR2 SAAADI, per germline. Trimming left V 6 bases short and J 6 bases short, with 15 bases between. The CDR3 has 14 residues. The DNA of the CDR3 is TGCGCCAGCAGCATAGGGGATTTCGGTCAGCCCCAGCATTTT. Amino acid sequence: CASSIGDFGQPQHF.

The chain recombines TRBV18 with TRBJ1-6; the match to TRBD1 covers 8 bases. The CDR3 sequence is 18 residues long. Losses at the gene ends were 4 bases for V and 4 bases for J; bases not matched to a gene: 12. The V gene's germline CDR1 is KGHSH and CDR2 LQKENI. CDR3 DNA sequence: TGTGCCAGCTCACAATACTACGGACAGGGCGAGTATAATTCACCCCTCCACTTT. Amino acid sequence: CASSQYYGQGEYNSPLHF.

The chain links TRBV28 to TRBJ1-1, with 9 bases lining up with TRBD1. Germline-derived CDR1 and CDR2 are MDHEN and SYDVKM. The CDR3 runs 14 residues. Trimming cost V 7 bases and J 5 bases; bases outside gene matches: 8. The CDR3 nucleotides read TGTGCCAGCAACCCACAGGGGGCTAGGACTGAAGCTTTCTTT. Translated, it gives CASNPQGARTEAFF. The complete variable domain, with remaining parts taken from reference TRBV28 and TRBJ1-1, reads DVKVTQSSRYLVKRTGEKVFLECVQDMDHENMFWYRQDPGLGLRLIYFSYDVKMKEKGDIPEGYSVSREKKERFSLILESASTNQTSMYLCASNPQGARTEAFFGQGTRLTVV.

In regard to this clone: The germline gene is not matched at one end of the junction; a read error may be the cause. The genes are TRBV7-7 and TRBJ2-7; the D gene is possibly TRBD2 (6 bases). The CDR3 totals 13 residues. In germline, CDR1 is SSHAT, CDR2 FNYEAQ (reference sequence). As DNA, the CDR3 is TGTGCTAGCAGCTTAGACGGGAGCTACGAGCAGTACTTC. Translation: CASSLDGSYEQYF.

The chain has TRBV11-3 and TRBJ2-7; D may be TRBD1 (6 bases). V was clipped by 5 bases and J by 3 bases, with 14 bases between them. This CDR3 spans 14 amino acids. Germline CDR1 is SGHNT and CDR2 is YENEEA. In DNA form, the CDR3 reads TGTGCCAGCAGCCCATCAGGGGAAGTCTACGAGCAGTACTTC. This gives the protein CASSPSGEVYEQYF.

J is TRBJ2-3 and V is TRBV12-5, with D maybe TRBD2 (6 bases). The V end lost 8 bases, the J end lost 1 base, and 13 bases lay between the germline ends. Germline CDR1 reads LGHNT; CDR2 reads FRNRAP. The CDR3 is 14 residues long. CDR3 residues: CASFRSGGTDTQYF. The CDR3 DNA reads TGTGCTAGTTTTAGATCGGGGGGCACAGATACGCAGTATTTT.

The chain couples TRBV30 to TRBJ2-2, with TRBD2 matching 9 bases. With V trimmed by 1 base and J by 8 bases, 8 bases remained unmatched. CDR1 and CDR2 from the germline V gene are GTSNPN and SVGIG (reference sequence). This CDR3 spans 15 amino acids. CDR3: CAWSDQGLAGGELFF. The DNA for the CDR3 is TGTGCCTGGAGTGATCAGGGACTAGCAGGTGGGGAGCTGTTTTTT. The whole variable domain, filled in from reference TRBV30 and TRBJ2-2, reads SQTIHQWPATLVQPVGSPLSLECTVEGTSNPNLYWYRQAAGRGLQLLFYSVGIGQISSEVPQNLSASRPQDRQFILSSKKLLLSDSGFYLCAWSDQGLAGGELFFGEGSRLTVL.

This rearrangement joins TRBV7-8 to TRBJ2-3; weak D call: TRBD1 (6 bases). Trimming removed 5 bases at V and 11 bases at J, with 17 bases between. Per germline, CDR1 SGHVS and CDR2 FQNEAQ. This CDR3 is built from 13 residues. The CDR3: CASSPPSRGGQYF. The CDR3 DNA reads TGTGCCAGCAGCCCACCGTCCCGAGGGGGGCAGTATTTT.

This clone turned up a few times. The V and J genes are TRBV19 and TRBJ2-1; 7 bases agree with TRBD1. The CDR3 totals 13 residues. J lost 1 base, V lost 8 bases, and 2 bases had no gene match. Germline CDR1 is LNHDA and CDR2 is SQIVND (reference sequence). CDR3 loop: CASGRGSYNEQFF. In DNA, the CDR3 is TGTGCCAGTGGCAGGGGGTCCTACAATGAGCAGTTCTTC.

The V call is TRBV24-1, the J call TRBJ1-3; D uncertain. The CDR3 totals 14 residues. The V and J ends lost 3 bases and 9 bases respectively, with 14 bases between them. Germline loops: CDR1 KGHDR, CDR2 SFDVKD. CDR3 in amino acids: CATSDPASEGTIYF. CDR3 DNA sequence: TGTGCCACCAGTGATCCGGCGTCTGAGGGCACCATATATTTT.

The chain carries TRBV29-1 and TRBJ1-1; D gene uncertain. Germline V lookup: CDR1 SQVTM, CDR2 ANQGSEA. CDR3 size: 12 residues. Trimming removed 4 bases from V and 1 base from J, with 7 bases in between. In DNA form, the CDR3 reads TGCAGCGTTGTGTCCCAGAACACTGAAGCTTTCTTT. Protein product: CSVVSQNTEAFF.